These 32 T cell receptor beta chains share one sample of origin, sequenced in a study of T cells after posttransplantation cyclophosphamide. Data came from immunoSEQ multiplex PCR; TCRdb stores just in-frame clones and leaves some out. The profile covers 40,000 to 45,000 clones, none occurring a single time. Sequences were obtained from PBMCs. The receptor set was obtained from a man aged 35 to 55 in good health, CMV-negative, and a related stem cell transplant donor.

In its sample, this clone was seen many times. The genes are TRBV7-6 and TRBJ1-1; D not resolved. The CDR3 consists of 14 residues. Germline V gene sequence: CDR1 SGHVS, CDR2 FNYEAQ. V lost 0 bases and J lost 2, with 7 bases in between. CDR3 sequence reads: CASSLAAENTEAFF. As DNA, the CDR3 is TGTGCCAGCAGCTTAGCTGCAGAAAACACTGAAGCTTTCTTT. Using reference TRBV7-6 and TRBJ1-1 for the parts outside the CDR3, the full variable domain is GAGVSQSPRYKVTKRGQDVALRCDPISGHVSLYWYRQALGQGPEFLTYFNYEAQQDKSGLPNDRFSAERPEGSISTLTIQRTEQRDSAMYRCASSLAAENTEAFFGQGTRLTVV.

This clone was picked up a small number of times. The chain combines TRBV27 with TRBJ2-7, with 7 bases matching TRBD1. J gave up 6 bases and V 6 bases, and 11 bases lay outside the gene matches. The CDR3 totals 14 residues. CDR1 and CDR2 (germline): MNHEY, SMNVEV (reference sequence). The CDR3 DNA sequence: TGTGCCAGCAGGAGGGGGCTTCTGGTCGGCGAGCAGTACGTC. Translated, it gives CASRRGLLVGEQYV.

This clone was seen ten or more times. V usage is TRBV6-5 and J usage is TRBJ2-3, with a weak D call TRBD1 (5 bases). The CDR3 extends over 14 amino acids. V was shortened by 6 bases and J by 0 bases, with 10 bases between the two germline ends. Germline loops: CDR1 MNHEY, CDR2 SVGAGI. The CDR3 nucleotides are TGTGCCAGCAGAAACACAGGTAGCACAGATACGCAGTATTTT. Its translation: CASRNTGSTDTQYF.

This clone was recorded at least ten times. The CDR3 is CASSIRGGMNTEAFF. CDR3 nucleotides: TGTGCCAGTAGTATAAGGGGCGGGATGAACACTGAAGCTTTCTTT. The V call is TRBV19, the J call TRBJ1-1; D perhaps matches TRBD1 (5 bases). CDR3 length: 15 amino acids. Trimming stripped 2 bases from V and 0 bases from J, with 10 bases between. CDR1 is LNHDA and CDR2 is SQIVND in the germline V gene (reference sequence).

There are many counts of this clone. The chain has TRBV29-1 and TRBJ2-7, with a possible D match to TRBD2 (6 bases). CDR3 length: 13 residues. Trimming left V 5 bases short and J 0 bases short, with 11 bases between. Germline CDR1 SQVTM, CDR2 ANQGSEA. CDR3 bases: TGCAGCGTTTCAGGAGGGAGCTCCTACGAGCAGTACTTC. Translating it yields CSVSGGSSYEQYF.

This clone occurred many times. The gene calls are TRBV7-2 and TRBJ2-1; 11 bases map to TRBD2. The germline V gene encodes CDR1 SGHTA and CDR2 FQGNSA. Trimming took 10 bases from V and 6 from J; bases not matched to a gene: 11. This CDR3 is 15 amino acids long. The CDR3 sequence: CATSASGGKGNEQFF. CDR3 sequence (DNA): TGTGCCACGAGCGCTAGCGGGGGGAAAGGCAATGAGCAGTTCTTC.

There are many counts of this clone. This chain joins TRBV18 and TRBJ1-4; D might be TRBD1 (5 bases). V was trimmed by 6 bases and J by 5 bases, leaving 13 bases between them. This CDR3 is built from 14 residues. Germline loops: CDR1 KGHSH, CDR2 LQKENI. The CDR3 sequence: CASSQGTSNEKLFF. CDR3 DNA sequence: TGTGCCAGCTCGCAGGGAACATCGAATGAAAAACTGTTTTTT.

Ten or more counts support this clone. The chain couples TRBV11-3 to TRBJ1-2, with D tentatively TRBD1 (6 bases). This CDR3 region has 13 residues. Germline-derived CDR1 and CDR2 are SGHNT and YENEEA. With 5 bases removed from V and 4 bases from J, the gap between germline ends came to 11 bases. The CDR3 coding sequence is TGTGCCAGCAGCCAGGGACAACCCTATGGCTACACCTTC. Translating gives CASSQGQPYGYTF.

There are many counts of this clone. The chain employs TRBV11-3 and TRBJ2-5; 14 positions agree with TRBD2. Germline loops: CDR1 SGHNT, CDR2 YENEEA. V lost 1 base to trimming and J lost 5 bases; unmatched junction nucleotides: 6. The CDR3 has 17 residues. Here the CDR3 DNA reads TGTGCCAGCAGCTTAGTGACTAGCGGGAGGGCCGGGGAGACCCAGTACTTC. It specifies CASSLVTSGRAGETQYF. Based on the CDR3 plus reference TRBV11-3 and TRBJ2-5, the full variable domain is EAGVVQSPRYKIIEKKQPVAFWCNPISGHNTLYWYLQNLGQGPELLIRYENEEAVDDSQLPKDRFSAERLKGVDSTLKIQPAELGDSAVYLCASSLVTSGRAGETQYFGPGTRLLVL.

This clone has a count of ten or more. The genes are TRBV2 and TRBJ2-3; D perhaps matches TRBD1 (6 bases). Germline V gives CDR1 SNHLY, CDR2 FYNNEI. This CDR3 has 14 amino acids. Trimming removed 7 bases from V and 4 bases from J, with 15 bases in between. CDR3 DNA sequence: TGTGCCAGCATATCACAGGGAACCTCAGATACGCAGTATTTT. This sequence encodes CASISQGTSDTQYF.

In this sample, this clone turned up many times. CDR3 sequence: CASSLERLETQYF. In DNA, the CDR3 is TGTGCCAGCAGCTTGGAACGGTTGGAGACCCAGTACTTC. The genes are TRBV5-6 and TRBJ2-5; D remains unclear. This CDR3 is built from 13 residues. CDR1 SGHDT and CDR2 YYEEEE come from the germline V gene. Trimming removed 0 bases at V and 5 bases at J, with 8 bases between.

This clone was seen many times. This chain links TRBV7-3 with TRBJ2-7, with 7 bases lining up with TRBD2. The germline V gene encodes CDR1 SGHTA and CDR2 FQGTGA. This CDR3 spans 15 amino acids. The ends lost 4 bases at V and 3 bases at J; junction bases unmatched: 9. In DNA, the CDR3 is TGTGCCAGCAGCTCTGGTCCCGGGACTAACTACGAGCAGTACGTC. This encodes CASSSGPGTNYEQYV.

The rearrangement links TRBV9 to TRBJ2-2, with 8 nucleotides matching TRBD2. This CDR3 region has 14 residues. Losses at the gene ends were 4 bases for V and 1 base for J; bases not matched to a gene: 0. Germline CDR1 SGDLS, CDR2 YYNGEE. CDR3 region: CASSSGGNTGELFF. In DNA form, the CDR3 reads TGTGCCAGCAGCAGCGGGGGGAACACCGGGGAGCTGTTTTTT.

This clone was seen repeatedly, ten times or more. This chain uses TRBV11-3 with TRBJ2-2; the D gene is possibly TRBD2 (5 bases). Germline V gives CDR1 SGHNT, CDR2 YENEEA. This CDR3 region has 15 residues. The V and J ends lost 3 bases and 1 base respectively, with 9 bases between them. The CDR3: CASSFLALNTGELFF. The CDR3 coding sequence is TGTGCCAGCAGCTTCCTAGCACTGAACACCGGGGAGCTGTTTTTT.

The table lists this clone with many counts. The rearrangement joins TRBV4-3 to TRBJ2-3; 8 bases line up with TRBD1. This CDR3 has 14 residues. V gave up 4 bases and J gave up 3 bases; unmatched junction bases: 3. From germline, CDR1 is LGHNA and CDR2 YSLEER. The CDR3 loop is CASSRNRGTDTQYF. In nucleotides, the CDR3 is TGCGCCAGCAGCCGGAACAGGGGGACAGATACGCAGTATTTT.

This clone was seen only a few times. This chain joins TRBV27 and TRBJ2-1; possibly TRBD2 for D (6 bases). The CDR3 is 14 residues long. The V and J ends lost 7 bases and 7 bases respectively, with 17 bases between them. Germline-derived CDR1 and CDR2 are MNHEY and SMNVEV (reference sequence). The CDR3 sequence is CASTTYGSGNEQFF. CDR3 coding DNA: TGTGCCAGCACCACGTACGGGAGTGGAAATGAGCAGTTCTTC.

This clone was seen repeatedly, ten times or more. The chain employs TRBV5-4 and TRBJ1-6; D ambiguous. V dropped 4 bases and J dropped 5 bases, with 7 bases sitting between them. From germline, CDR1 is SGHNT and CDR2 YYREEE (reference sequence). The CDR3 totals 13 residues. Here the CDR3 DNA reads TGTGCCAGCAGCAGTCAGGATAATTCACCCCTCCACTTT. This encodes CASSSQDNSPLHF.

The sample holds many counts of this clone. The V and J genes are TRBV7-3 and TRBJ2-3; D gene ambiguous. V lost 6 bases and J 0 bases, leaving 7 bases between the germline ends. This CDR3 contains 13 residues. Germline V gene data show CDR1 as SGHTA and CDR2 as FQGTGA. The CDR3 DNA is TGTGCCAGCAGTTTCTCTAGCACAGATACGCAGTATTTT. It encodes CASSFSSTDTQYF.

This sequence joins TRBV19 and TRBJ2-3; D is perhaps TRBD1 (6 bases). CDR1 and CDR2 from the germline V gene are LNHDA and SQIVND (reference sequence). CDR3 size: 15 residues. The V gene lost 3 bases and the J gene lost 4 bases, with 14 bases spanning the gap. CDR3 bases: TGTGCCAGTAGTATTCAGGGGACCTTCTCAGATACGCAGTATTTT. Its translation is CASSIQGTFSDTQYF.

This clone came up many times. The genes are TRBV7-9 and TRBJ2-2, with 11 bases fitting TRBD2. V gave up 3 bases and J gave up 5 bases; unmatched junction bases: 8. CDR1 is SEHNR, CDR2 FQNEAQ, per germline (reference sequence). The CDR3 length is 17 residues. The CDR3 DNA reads TGTGCCAGCAGCTTGCCCCTAGCGGGGGGCCTGACCGGGGAGCTGTTTTTT. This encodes CASSLPLAGGLTGELFF.

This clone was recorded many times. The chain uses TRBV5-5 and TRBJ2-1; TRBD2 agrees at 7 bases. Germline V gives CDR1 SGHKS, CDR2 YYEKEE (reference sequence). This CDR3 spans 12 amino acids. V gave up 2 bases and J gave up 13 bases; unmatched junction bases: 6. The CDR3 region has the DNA TGTGCCAGCAGCTTAGGAGCGGGGATACAGTTCTTC. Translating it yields CASSLGAGIQFF. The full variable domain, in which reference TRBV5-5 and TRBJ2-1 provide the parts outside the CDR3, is DAGVTQSPTHLIKTRGQQVTLRCSPISGHKSVSWYQQVLGQGPQFIFQYYEKEERGRGNFPDRFSARQFPNYSSELNVNALLLGDSALYLCASSLGAGIQFFGPGTRLTVL.

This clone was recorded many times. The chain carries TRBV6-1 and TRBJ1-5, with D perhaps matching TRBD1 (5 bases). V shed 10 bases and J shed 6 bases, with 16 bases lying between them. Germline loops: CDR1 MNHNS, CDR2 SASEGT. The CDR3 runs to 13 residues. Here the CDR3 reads CATWRGFGQPQHF. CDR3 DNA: TGTGCCACATGGAGGGGATTCGGTCAGCCCCAGCATTTT.

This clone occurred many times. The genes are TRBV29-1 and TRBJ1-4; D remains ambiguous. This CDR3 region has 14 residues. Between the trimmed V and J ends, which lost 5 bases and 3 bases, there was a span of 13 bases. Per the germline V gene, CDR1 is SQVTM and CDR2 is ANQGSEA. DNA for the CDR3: TGCAGCGTTCTCGGACGGGATCCTAATGAAAAACTGTTTTTT. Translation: CSVLGRDPNEKLFF.

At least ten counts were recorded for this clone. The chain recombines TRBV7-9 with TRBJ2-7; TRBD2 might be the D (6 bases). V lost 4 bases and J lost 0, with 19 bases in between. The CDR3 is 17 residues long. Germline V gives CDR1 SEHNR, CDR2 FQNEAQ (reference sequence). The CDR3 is CASSSILLGEDSYEQYF. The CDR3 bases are TGTGCCAGCAGCTCCATCCTTTTAGGGGAGGACTCCTACGAGCAGTACTTC.

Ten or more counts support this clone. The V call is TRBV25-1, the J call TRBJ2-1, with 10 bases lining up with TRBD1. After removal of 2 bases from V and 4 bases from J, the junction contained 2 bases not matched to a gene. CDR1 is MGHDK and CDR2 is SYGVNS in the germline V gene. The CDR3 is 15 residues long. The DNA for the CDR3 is TGTGCCAGCAGTGAACCGGGACAGGGGTACAATGAGCAGTTCTTC. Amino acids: CASSEPGQGYNEQFF.

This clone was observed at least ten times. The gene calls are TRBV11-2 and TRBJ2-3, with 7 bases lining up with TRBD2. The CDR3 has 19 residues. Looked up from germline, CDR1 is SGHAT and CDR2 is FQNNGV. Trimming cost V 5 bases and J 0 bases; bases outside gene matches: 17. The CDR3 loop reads CASSKKVALRGSSTDTQYF. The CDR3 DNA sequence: TGTGCCAGCAGCAAGAAGGTCGCTCTGCGGGGGAGCAGCACAGATACGCAGTATTTT. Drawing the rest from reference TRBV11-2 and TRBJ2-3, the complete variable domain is EAGVAQSPRYKIIEKRQSVAFWCNPISGHATLYWYQQILGQGPKLLIQFQNNGVVDDSQLPKDRFSAERLKGVDSTLKIQPAKLEDSAVYLCASSKKVALRGSSTDTQYFGPGTRLTVL.

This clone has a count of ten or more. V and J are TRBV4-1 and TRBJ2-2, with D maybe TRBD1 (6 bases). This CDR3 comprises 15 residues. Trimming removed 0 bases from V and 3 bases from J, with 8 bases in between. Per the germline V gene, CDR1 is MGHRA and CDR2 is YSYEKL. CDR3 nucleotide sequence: TGCGCCAGCAGCCAAGAAGGACAGCACACCGGGGAGCTGTTTTTT. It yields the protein CASSQEGQHTGELFF.

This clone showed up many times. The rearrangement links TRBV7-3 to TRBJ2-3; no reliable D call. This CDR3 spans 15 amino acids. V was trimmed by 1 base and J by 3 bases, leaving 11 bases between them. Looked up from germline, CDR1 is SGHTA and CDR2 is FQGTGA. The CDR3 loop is CASSLRRSGTDTQYF. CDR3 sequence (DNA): TGTGCCAGCAGCTTAAGGCGGAGTGGGACAGATACGCAGTATTTT.

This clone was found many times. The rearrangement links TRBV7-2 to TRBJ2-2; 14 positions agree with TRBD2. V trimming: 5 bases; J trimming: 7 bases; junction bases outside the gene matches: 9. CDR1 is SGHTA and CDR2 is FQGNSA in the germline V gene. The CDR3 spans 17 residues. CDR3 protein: CASSPTSGGVLRGELFF. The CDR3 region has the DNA TGTGCCAGCAGCCCGACTAGCGGGGGGGTATTGCGCGGGGAGCTGTTTTTT.

CDR3 sequence reads: CASSNRDSWNIQYF. As DNA, the CDR3 is TGTGCCAGCAGTAACCGGGACAGCTGGAACATTCAGTACTTC. The chain couples TRBV25-1 to TRBJ2-4; 7 bases are a match to TRBD1. The trim removed 5 bases at V and 7 bases at J, leaving 8 bases unmatched. Germline V gene data show CDR1 as MGHDK and CDR2 as SYGVNS. The CDR3 runs 14 residues.

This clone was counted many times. The CDR3 sequence is CASSLGAAMNTEAFF. The CDR3 DNA reads TGTGCCAGCAGCTTGGGAGCAGCTATGAACACTGAAGCTTTCTTT. The rearrangement joins TRBV7-6 to TRBJ1-1; no definite D call. The V gene lost 3 bases and the J gene lost 0 bases, with 11 bases spanning the gap. Germline assignment: CDR1 SGHVS and CDR2 FNYEAQ. The CDR3 runs to 15 residues.

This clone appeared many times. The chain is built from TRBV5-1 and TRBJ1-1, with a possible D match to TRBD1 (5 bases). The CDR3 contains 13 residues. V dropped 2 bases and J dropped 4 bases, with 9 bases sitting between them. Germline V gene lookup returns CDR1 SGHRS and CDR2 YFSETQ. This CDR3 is CASSLLGGTEAFF. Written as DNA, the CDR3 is TGCGCCAGCAGCTTACTGGGGGGCACTGAAGCTTTCTTT.